This T cell receptor beta chain was captured in a study of CD4 T cells in relation to SARS-CoV-2 and coronaviruses. On the study more broadly: Shared crossreactive spike epitopes were mapped to their HLA restriction.

CD4+ T cells from unexposed donors were obtained before the COVID-19 pandemic (2011-2018). The cells were cultured for about ten days before CD4+ T cells were isolated. Approximately 1.8 million PBMCs per well were cultured with about 9.8 IU/ml IL-2. The V end lost 1 base, the J end lost 0 bases, and 2 bases lay between the germline ends. This CDR3 is 14 amino acids long. Germline CDR1 and CDR2: SGDLS and YYNGEE. With respect to this clone: Its specificity is not known.

Assay: immunoSEQ multiplex PCR; the TCRdb copy retains only in-frame clones and omits some. The repertoire holds about 26,000 clones, with more than 75% as singletons. The clonotype was recovered from a human donor in good health. The specimen sequenced was CD4+ T cells from PBMCs, cultured in vitro. V usage is TRBV9 and J usage is TRBJ1-6, with D uncertain. CDR3 coding DNA: TGTGCCAGCAGCGTATCCTCCTATAATTCACCCCTCCACTTT. Protein product: CASSVSSYNSPLHF.